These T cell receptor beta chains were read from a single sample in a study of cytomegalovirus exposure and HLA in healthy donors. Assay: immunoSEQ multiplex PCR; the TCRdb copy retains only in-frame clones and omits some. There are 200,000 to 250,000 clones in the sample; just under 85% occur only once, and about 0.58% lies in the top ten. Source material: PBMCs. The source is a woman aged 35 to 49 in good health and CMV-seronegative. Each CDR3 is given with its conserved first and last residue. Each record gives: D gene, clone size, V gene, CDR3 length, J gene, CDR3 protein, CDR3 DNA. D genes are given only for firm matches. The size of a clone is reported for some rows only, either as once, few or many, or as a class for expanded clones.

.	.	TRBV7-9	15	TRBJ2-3	CASSLTGTSTDTQYF	TGTGCCAGCAGCTTAACGGGGACTAGCACAGATACGCAGTATTTT
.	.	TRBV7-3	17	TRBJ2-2	CASSLSSAGLNTGELFF	TGTGCCAGCAGCTTAAGTTCGGCGGGACTGAACACCGGGGAGCTGTTTTTT
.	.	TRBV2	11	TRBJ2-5	CASFSSETQYF	TGTGCCAGCTTCTCCTCGGAGACCCAGTACTTC
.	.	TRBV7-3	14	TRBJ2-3	CASSPSLVGGAQYF	TGTGCCAGCAGCCCGAGTCTGGTGGGGGGTGCGCAGTATTTT
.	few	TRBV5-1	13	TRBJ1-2	CASSADFVYGYTF	TGCGCCAGCAGCGCCGACTTCGTGTATGGCTACACCTTC
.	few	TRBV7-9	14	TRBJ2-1	CASSQQGGDNEQFF	TGTGCCAGCAGCCAACAGGGTGGGGACAATGAGCAGTTCTTC
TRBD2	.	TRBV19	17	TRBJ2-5	CASSGGRAAGDQETQYF	TGTGCCAGTAGTGGGGGCCGGGCAGCGGGGGACCAAGAGACCCAGTACTTC
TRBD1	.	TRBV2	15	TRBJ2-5	CASSGARGLQETQYF	TGTGCCAGCAGTGGGGCCAGGGGGCTCCAAGAGACCCAGTACTTC
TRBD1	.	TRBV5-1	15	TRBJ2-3	CASRFRTGGTDTQYF	TGCGCCAGCCGGTTTAGAACAGGGGGAACAGATACGCAGTATTTT
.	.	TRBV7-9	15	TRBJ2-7	CASSLAGRGAHEQYF	TGTGCCAGCAGCTTAGCGGGCAGGGGGGCCCACGAGCAGTACTTC